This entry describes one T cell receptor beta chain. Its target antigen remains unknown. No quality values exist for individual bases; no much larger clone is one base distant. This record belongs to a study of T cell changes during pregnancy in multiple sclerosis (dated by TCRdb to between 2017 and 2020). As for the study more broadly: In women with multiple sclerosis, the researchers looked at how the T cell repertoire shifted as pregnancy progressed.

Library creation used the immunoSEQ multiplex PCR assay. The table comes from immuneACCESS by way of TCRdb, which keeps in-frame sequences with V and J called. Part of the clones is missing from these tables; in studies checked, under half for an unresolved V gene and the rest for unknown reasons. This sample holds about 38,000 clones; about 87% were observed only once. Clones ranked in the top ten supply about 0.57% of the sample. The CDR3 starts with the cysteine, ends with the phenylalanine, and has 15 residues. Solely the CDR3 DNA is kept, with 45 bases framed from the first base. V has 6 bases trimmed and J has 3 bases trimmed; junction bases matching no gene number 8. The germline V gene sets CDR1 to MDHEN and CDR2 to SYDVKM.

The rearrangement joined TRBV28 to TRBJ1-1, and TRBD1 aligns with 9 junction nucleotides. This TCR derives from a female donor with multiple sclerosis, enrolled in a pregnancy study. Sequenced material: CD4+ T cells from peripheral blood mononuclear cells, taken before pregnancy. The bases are TGTGCCAGCAGCCCACAGGGGGCCGGCGACACTGAAGCTTTCTTT. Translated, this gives CASSPQGAGDTEAFF.